What follows are 5 T cell receptor beta chains derived from one specimen sequenced in a study of blood T cell repertoires in COVID-19. The protocol was immunoSEQ multiplex PCR, while the TCRdb copy is restricted to in-frame clones and leaves out a portion. The table includes about 350,000 clones, around 87% detected once. Sequenced: PBMCs or T cells enriched from blood (not recorded which). These receptors originate from a woman in her 30s who had recovered from COVID-19.

The chain has TRBV15 and TRBJ1-1; unclear D gene. The germline V gene encodes CDR1 LNHNV and CDR2 YYDKDF (reference sequence). Trimming shortened V by 0 bases and J by 10 bases, and 21 bases separated the two germline ends. This CDR3 comprises 16 residues. The CDR3 DNA is TGTGCCACCAGCAGAGATAGAGTGTGGCGGGGAGCCAGAGCTTTCTTT. Its translation: CATSRDRVWRGARAFF.

This clone has only a few counts. This chain uses TRBV2 with TRBJ1-4; 8 bases agree with TRBD1. CDR3 length: 15 residues. Losses at the gene ends were 7 bases for V and 8 bases for J; bases not matched to a gene: 12. CDR1 SNHLY and CDR2 FYNNEI come from the germline V gene. The CDR3 DNA is TGTGCCAGCACCGAACTTGACAGGGGACGGGAAAAACTGTTTTTT. This gives the protein CASTELDRGREKLFF. The full variable domain, rest sourced from reference TRBV2 and TRBJ1-4, is EPEVTQTPSHQVTQMGQEVILRCVPISNHLYFYWYRQILGQKVEFLVSFYNNEISEKSEIFDDQFSVERPDGSNFTLKIRSTKLEDSAMYFCASTELDRGREKLFFGSGTQLSVL.

This rearrangement joins TRBV3-1 (or the pseudogene TRBV3-2) to TRBJ2-7, with 8 nucleotides matching TRBD1. The V gene's germline CDR1 is LGHDT and CDR2 YNNKEL (reference sequence). The length of the CDR3 is 12 residues. The trim removed 4 bases at V and 6 bases at J, leaving 2 bases unmatched. CDR3 DNA: TGTGCCAGCAGCCGGACAGGGACCGAGCAGTACTTC. Its translation is CASSRTGTEQYF.

V gene TRBV29-1 combines with J gene TRBJ1-2; possibly TRBD1 for D (6 bases). This CDR3 has 13 residues. V was cut by 4 bases and J by 7 bases, with 16 bases left in between. Germline V gives CDR1 SQVTM, CDR2 ANQGSEA. CDR3 amino acids: CSVGTRGAGGYTF. CDR3 sequence (DNA): TGCAGCGTTGGTACTCGGGGGGCCGGTGGCTACACCTTC.

This chain joins TRBV7-6 and TRBJ1-2; perhaps TRBD1 as D (5 bases). With 5 bases removed from V and 4 bases from J, the gap between germline ends came to 17 bases. Germline V gene sequence: CDR1 SGHVS, CDR2 FNYEAQ. The length of the CDR3 is 15 residues. In nucleotides, the CDR3 is TGTGCCAGCAGCCGAACCCAGGGCGGGAGCTATGGCTACACCTTC. It specifies CASSRTQGGSYGYTF.